This record looks at one TCR beta chain sequence and its context. The antigen remains unidentified. Germline V gene sequence: CDR1 KGHSH, CDR2 LQKENI. There are 14 residues in the CDR3. The V and J ends lost 0 bases and 5 bases respectively, with 8 bases between them. The sample belongs to a study of cytomegalovirus exposure and HLA in healthy donors. The PCR contained 60 Vbeta and 13 Jbeta primers. Some clones are missing from TCRdb's copy, which holds only in-frame ones; the method was immunoSEQ multiplex PCR. The repertoire holds around 130,000 clones, with 73% as singletons. Study-level points and caveats: TRBV6-2, TRBV6-3 and other indistinguishable V segments were excluded. HLA-A and HLA-B allele assignments for most subjects were reportedly predicted accurately using TCR beta sequences. The authors assumed roughly uniform sequencing depth across donors for presence/absence analyses. Later analysis associated a missense DCLRE1C variant with TCR beta V- and J-gene trimming.

The chain combines TRBV18 with TRBJ1-5; tentative D call: TRBD1 (5 bases). The origin of this receptor is a woman aged 40 to 55 in good health and CMV-seropositive. Sequenced: PBMCs. CDR3 nucleotide sequence: TGTGCCAGCTCACCACCCGGGGGTGATCAGCCCCAGCATTTT. Protein: CASSPPGGDQPQHF.